These 12 T cell receptor beta chains share one sample of origin, sequenced in a study of T cell responses to AZD1222 COVID-19 vaccine. TCRdb's table, derived via immunoSEQ multiplex PCR, lists solely in-frame clones and lacks some. Found here are around 130,000 clones, around 94% of them singletons; the top ten hold roughly 7%. This specimen was peripheral blood, taken on day 0 of AZD1222 vaccination. These receptors were collected from an adult in good health.

The CDR3 DNA reads TGTGCCAGCAACCTAGGGGTCTTAGCTCGGGTCACCGGGGAGCTGTTTTTT. Residues: CASNLGVLARVTGELFF. The chain couples TRBV28 to TRBJ2-2; possibly TRBD1 for D (5 bases). CDR3 length equals 17 residues. Per the germline V gene, CDR1 is MDHEN and CDR2 is SYDVKM. The germline V and J ends were trimmed by 7 bases and 4 bases, with 22 bases remaining between them.

This clone is a singleton in its sample. J is TRBJ1-1 and V is TRBV4-2; D is ambiguous. This CDR3 has 14 residues. Germline V lookup: CDR1 LGHNA, CDR2 YNFKEQ. V lost 4 bases and J 4 bases, leaving 13 bases between the germline ends. The CDR3 region has the DNA TGTGCCAGCAGCCGAGAAAGCCAATCCACTGAAGCTTTCTTT. It codes for CASSRESQSTEAFF.

CDR3 bases: TGCGCCAGCAGACGGCAGCCGGATGAACGAAGCTCCTACGAGCAGTACTTC. As protein: CASRRQPDERSSYEQYF. J is TRBJ2-7 and V is TRBV5-1, with no clear D. CDR3 size: 17 residues. The germline V and J ends were trimmed by 5 bases and 0 bases, with 21 bases remaining between them. Per the germline V gene, CDR1 is SGHRS and CDR2 is YFSETQ.

The sample holds a few counts of this clone. The V and J genes are TRBV4-3 and TRBJ1-5; 9 bases line up with TRBD1. The V and J ends lost 3 bases and 5 bases, in that order; junction bases with no gene match: 2. The germline gives CDR1 LGHNA, CDR2 YSLEER. This CDR3 has 14 amino acids. The CDR3 sequence is CASSHRTGDQPQHF. The CDR3 DNA sequence: TGCGCCAGCAGCCACCGGACAGGGGATCAGCCCCAGCATTTT.

V usage is TRBV6-2 or TRBV6-3 and J usage is TRBJ2-7, with 7 nucleotides matching TRBD1. Germline lookup yields CDR1 MNHEY and CDR2 SVGEGT. With V trimmed by 5 bases and J by 6 bases, 13 bases remained unmatched. The CDR3 is made up of 15 amino acids. The CDR3 coding sequence is TGTGCCAGCAGTCACCGACAGGGTCCAGCTCCCGAGCAGTACTTC. The encoded protein is CASSHRQGPAPEQYF.

This clone was picked up one time. The CDR3 is CASSPGQNSYEQYF. The CDR3 DNA follows: TGTGCCAGCAGCCCGGGACAGAACTCCTACGAGCAGTACTTC. This sequence joins TRBV7-2 and TRBJ2-7; 7 bases line up with TRBD1. This CDR3 is 14 amino acids long. Trimming cost V 5 bases and J 0 bases; bases outside gene matches: 4. Looked up from germline, CDR1 is SGHTA and CDR2 is FQGNSA.

The V call is TRBV5-1, the J call TRBJ2-3; D is uncertain. The CDR3 is 12 amino acids. Germline loops: CDR1 SGHRS, CDR2 YFSETQ. V was trimmed by 2 bases and J by 3 bases, leaving 4 bases between them. The DNA of the CDR3 is TGCGCCAGCAGCTTTGAGACAGATACGCAGTATTTT. Translated, it gives CASSFETDTQYF.

The J gene is TRBJ2-2, the V gene TRBV29-1, with 8 bases fitting TRBD1. Germline V gene sequence: CDR1 SQVTM, CDR2 ANQGSEA. The CDR3 has 16 amino acids. The V segment lost 7 bases and the J segment 5 bases; nucleotides outside the gene matches: 15. Written as DNA, the CDR3 is TGCAGCGCTTCCGACAGGGGCCAACCGAGAACCGGGGAGCTGTTTTTT. Amino acids: CSASDRGQPRTGELFF.

This rearrangement joins TRBV6-5 to TRBJ2-3; D assignment may be TRBD1 or TRBD2 (5 bases each). V lost 6 bases to trimming and J lost 4 bases, with 14 bases between them. Germline-derived CDR1 and CDR2 are MNHEY and SVGAGI. The CDR3 covers 14 residues. CDR3 protein: CASRGDFSSDTQYF. CDR3 in DNA: TGTGCCAGCAGGGGGGATTTTTCATCAGATACGCAGTATTTT.

The chain uses TRBV4-1 and TRBJ1-5; D is unresolved. V gave up 2 bases and J gave up 3 bases, with 5 bases separating them. This CDR3 has 13 residues. CDR1 and CDR2 (germline): MGHRA, YSYEKL. The CDR3 region is CASSQRINQPQHF. Written as DNA, the CDR3 is TGCGCCAGCAGCCAACGGATCAATCAGCCCCAGCATTTT.

The chain recombines TRBV28 with TRBJ1-2; tentative D call: TRBD1 (6 bases). Deletions cut 5 bases from V and 8 bases from J, with 15 bases between. CDR3 length equals 13 residues. Germline V gene data show CDR1 as MDHEN and CDR2 as SYDVKM. The CDR3 bases are TGTGCCAGCAGTCCCCCCGGGGGCGGAGGCTACACCTTC. It encodes CASSPPGGGGYTF.

The sample holds a few counts of this clone. The chain carries TRBV9 and TRBJ2-7; 8 nucleotides line up with TRBD2. CDR3 length: 17 amino acids. Losses at the gene ends were 4 bases for V and 5 bases for J; bases not matched to a gene: 17. CDR1 SGDLS and CDR2 YYNGEE come from the germline V gene. DNA of the CDR3: TGTGCCAGCAGCTCAAAAGGAAAAGCGGGAGAATCCCACGAGCAGTACTTC. It translates to CASSSKGKAGESHEQYF.